This T cell receptor (beta chain) was retrieved from a study of vaccination and CD4 T cells after COVID-19. The overall study: The convalescents included six males and four females, and among them two were Hispanic while seven were Caucasian. From HCoV-229E, HCoV-OC43, HCoV-NL63 and SARS-CoV-2, overlapping spike peptides were used to stimulate the cells.

CDR3 size: 17 residues. Germline CDR1 and CDR2: MDHEN and SYDVKM. Trimming took 6 bases from V and 6 from J; bases not matched to a gene: 7. This sample's treatment: approximately 10-day PBMC culture with coronavirus spike peptide pools or control peptides (ViraFEST assay). Note on this clonotype: Its antigen is unknown.

Sequenced with the Oncomine TCR Beta short-read assay was DNA taken from cultured CD4+ T cells. Each CDR3 protein is one row after TCRdb ran MiXCR on the PCR reads. This table holds 10,000 to 15,000 distinct CDR3 sequences, around 47% found once. Broader study findings: Convalescent patients' median share of reactive clones seen only post-vaccination was around 86%.

The sequence came from a human donor who had recovered from COVID-19. The chain joins TRBV28 to TRBJ2-2; 16 bases agree with TRBD2. The sample consisted of CD4+ T cells from blood, cultured in vitro. The CDR3 sequence: CASSPGTSGGVPGELFF. CDR3 DNA: TGTGCCAGCAGCCCCGGGACTAGCGGGGGGGTCCCCGGGGAGCTGTTTTTT.